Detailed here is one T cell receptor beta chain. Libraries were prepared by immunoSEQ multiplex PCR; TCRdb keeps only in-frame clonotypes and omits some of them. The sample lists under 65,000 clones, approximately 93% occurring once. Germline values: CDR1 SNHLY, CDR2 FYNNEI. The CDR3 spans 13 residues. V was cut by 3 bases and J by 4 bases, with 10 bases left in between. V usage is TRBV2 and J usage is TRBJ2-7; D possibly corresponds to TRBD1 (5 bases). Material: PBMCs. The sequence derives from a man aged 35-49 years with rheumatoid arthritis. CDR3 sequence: CASSDDRTYEQYF. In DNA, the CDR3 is TGTGCCAGCAGTGACGACAGAACTTACGAGCAGTACTTC. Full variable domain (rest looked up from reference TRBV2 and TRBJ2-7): EPEVTQTPSHQVTQMGQEVILRCVPISNHLYFYWYRQILGQKVEFLVSFYNNEISEKSEIFDDQFSVERPDGSNFTLKIRSTKLEDSAMYFCASSDDRTYEQYFGPGTRLTVT.